Here is one T cell receptor (beta chain) with its context. Its antigen remains unknown. In replicate PCRs of sorted subsets, around 0.2 ug DNA, approximately 32,000 T cell genomes, was used. Generated by immunoSEQ multiplex PCR, the TCRdb table keeps only in-frame clones and is missing some. Of fewer than 3 million clones listed, roughly 92% are singletons. These data are taken from a study of shared clonotypes between healthy human individuals. Study-wide findings and caveats: Shared across several donors were about 4.6% of the naive CD4 clonotypes.

The V gene's germline CDR1 is MNHEY and CDR2 SVGAGI. V was clipped by 8 bases and J by 6 bases; unmatched bases: 5. This CDR3 has 14 amino acids. The sample consisted of naive CD4+ T cells from PBMCs. Specified subset: CD45RA+ positively selected. This TCR was sampled from a young man in good health. Some clones in this sample may be carry-over from other donors' samples. This chain joins TRBV6-5 and TRBJ1-4, with 11 bases that match TRBD1. The CDR3 nucleotides are TGTGCCAGCTTATCGGGACAGGGGGATGAAAAACTGTTTTTT. Its translation is CASLSGQGDEKLFF.